The 9 T cell receptor beta chains in this list originate from one sample, sequenced in a study of T cell clones after liver transplantation. Assay used: immunoSEQ multiplex PCR; TCRdb lists only in-frame clones, some missing. The sample yields under 20,000 clones, over 70% seen once. The sequencing here drew on CD8+ T cells from blood, taken before liver transplant. Receptor source: a human donor who received a liver transplant.

The chain recombines TRBV27 with TRBJ1-4, with TRBD1 matching over 9 bases. CDR3 size: 15 residues. J lost 10 bases, V lost 5 bases, and 11 bases had no gene match. The germline CDR1 and CDR2 sequences are MNHEY and SMNVEV (reference sequence). CDR3 DNA: TGTGCCAGCAGTCTGGGGGGGACAGGGTTTCGAAAACTGTTTTTT. It is translated as CASSLGGTGFRKLFF.

CDR3: CASSRQGLTFF. CDR3 in DNA: TGTGCCAGCAGCCGACAGGGATTGACTTTCTTT. This chain joins TRBV7-9 and TRBJ1-1, with 7 bases aligning to TRBD1. V gave up 5 bases and J gave up 12 bases; unmatched junction bases: 6. Germline CDR1 is SEHNR and CDR2 is FQNEAQ (reference sequence). The CDR3 contains 11 residues.

The genes are TRBV2 and TRBJ1-2, with a possible D match to TRBD1 (5 bases). CDR1 and CDR2 (germline): SNHLY, FYNNEI. V was pared by 5 bases and J by 6 bases, with 13 bases between. This CDR3 spans 13 amino acids. The CDR3 coding sequence is TGTGCCAGCAGTACGCCTGGGGGGAATGGCTACACCTTC. Translating it yields CASSTPGGNGYTF.

The gene calls are TRBV9 and TRBJ1-2, with no clear D. The germline CDR1 and CDR2 sequences are SGDLS and YYNGEE. The CDR3 loop spans 16 amino acids. Trimming shortened V by 4 bases and J by 1 base, and 17 bases separated the two germline ends. DNA of the CDR3: TGTGCCAGCAGCCTCGGACTGCTTGGCCTTAACTATGGCTACACCTTC. It specifies CASSLGLLGLNYGYTF.

The CDR3 DNA reads as TGTGCCATCGACAGGGGGCTCGAGCAGTACTTC. It codes for CAIDRGLEQYF. This chain uses TRBV7-9 with TRBJ2-7; 10 bases are shared with TRBD1. Germline CDR1 and CDR2: SEHNR and FQNEAQ (reference sequence). The CDR3 has 11 residues. The V and J ends lost 10 bases and 6 bases, in that order; junction bases with no gene match: 3.

The chain combines TRBV27 with TRBJ2-7; TRBD1 might be the D (6 bases). The CDR3 totals 14 residues. Germline CDR1 reads MNHEY; CDR2 reads SMNVEV (reference sequence). V was cut by 7 bases and J by 2 bases, with 15 bases left in between. The CDR3 nucleotides read TGTGCCAGCACCAAAACGCAGGGGACCTACGAGCAGTACTTC. Its protein product is CASTKTQGTYEQYF.

The rearrangement links TRBV19 to TRBJ1-2; 9 bases are shared with TRBD1. The V gene's germline CDR1 is LNHDA and CDR2 SQIVND (reference sequence). The CDR3 loop spans 15 amino acids. With 6 bases clipped from V and 6 bases from J, the junction kept 11 bases outside the gene matches. CDR3 in DNA: TGTGCCAGTAGCCAAATACGGACAGGGGCTGATGGCTACACCTTC. This translates into CASSQIRTGADGYTF.

The chain links TRBV28 to TRBJ1-2; the D gene is possibly TRBD1 (5 bases). Trimming cost V 2 bases and J 5 bases, with 18 bases left between them. The CDR3 covers 16 residues. Germline CDR1 MDHEN, CDR2 SYDVKM. The CDR3 region has the DNA TGTGCCAGCAGTTTAGGTATCTCGGCAGGGCTTTATGGCTACACCTTC. It yields the protein CASSLGISAGLYGYTF.

V gene TRBV5-1 combines with J gene TRBJ2-1; 10 bases match TRBD1. The CDR3 runs to 16 residues. The germline CDR1 and CDR2 sequences are SGHRS and YFSETQ. With V trimmed by 1 base and J by 5 bases, 6 bases remained unmatched. In DNA, the CDR3 is TGCGCCAGCAGCTTGAAGACAGGGGGCGGTCACAATGAGCAGTTCTTC. As protein: CASSLKTGGGHNEQFF.